These 19 T cell receptor beta chains originate from one sample sequenced in a study of cytomegalovirus exposure and HLA in healthy donors. 13 Jbeta primers and 60 Vbeta primers were used for the PCR. Clones were sequenced by immunoSEQ multiplex PCR, and TCRdb holds only the in-frame ones, with some missing. The sample carries approximately 140,000 clones, 65% to 80% recorded once. The source material was PBMCs. These receptors all come from a male donor in good health and CMV-seropositive.

The table lists this clone with a count of one. V gene TRBV5-1 combines with J gene TRBJ2-3; no reliable D call. Trimming left V 4 bases short and J 3 bases short, with 18 bases between. Germline V lookup: CDR1 SGHRS, CDR2 YFSETQ. This CDR3 spans 16 amino acids. CDR3 sequence: CASSRDGTKTTDTQYF. CDR3 sequence (DNA): TGCGCCAGCAGCCGAGATGGCACGAAGACTACAGATACGCAGTATTTT.

The rearrangement uses TRBV18 and TRBJ2-7; D perhaps matches TRBD1 (6 bases). Deletions cut 3 bases from V and 1 base from J, with 7 bases between. The CDR3 runs 13 residues. Per germline, CDR1 KGHSH and CDR2 LQKENI. The CDR3: CASSPQGSYEQYF. Here the CDR3 DNA reads TGTGCCAGCTCACCCCAGGGGTCCTACGAGCAGTACTTC.

The chain recombines TRBV9 with TRBJ2-7; TRBD1 matches 7 bases. With 4 bases clipped from V and 0 bases from J, the junction kept 10 bases outside the gene matches. Germline CDR1 reads SGDLS; CDR2 reads YYNGEE. The CDR3 loop spans 16 amino acids. The CDR3: CASSLTDRPSSYEQYF. The DNA for the CDR3 is TGTGCCAGCAGCTTGACGGACAGGCCTAGCTCCTACGAGCAGTACTTC. The full variable domain, its missing parts supplied by reference TRBV9 and TRBJ2-7, is DSGVTQTPKHLITATGQRVTLRCSPRSGDLSVYWYQQSLDQGLQFLIQYYNGEERAKGNILERFSAQQFPDLHSELNLSSLELGDSALYFCASSLTDRPSSYEQYFGPGTRLTVT.

This chain links TRBV29-1 with TRBJ2-7; TRBD2 matches 10 bases. This CDR3 has 18 residues. V lost 1 base and J lost 2; bases outside the gene matches: 14. Germline lookup yields CDR1 SQVTM and CDR2 ANQGSEA. The DNA for the CDR3 is TGCAGCGTTGAAGGCCCACAAAGGCCTAGCGGGGGAGCCTACGAGCAGTACTTC. This gives the protein CSVEGPQRPSGGAYEQYF.

The genes are TRBV9 and TRBJ1-6, with a possible D match to TRBD1 (5 bases). V gave up 3 bases and J gave up 8 bases, with 12 bases separating them. CDR1 and CDR2 from the germline V gene are SGDLS and YYNGEE. The CDR3 is made up of 14 amino acids. CDR3 sequence (DNA): TGTGCCAGCAGCGGTAGTGCGGGACATTCACCCCTCCACTTT. This gives the protein CASSGSAGHSPLHF.

This chain connects TRBV27 to TRBJ2-3; D may be TRBD2 (6 bases). The germline CDR1 and CDR2 sequences are MNHEY and SMNVEV (reference sequence). The V end lost 5 bases, the J end lost 0 bases, and 18 bases lay between the germline ends. This CDR3 is 17 amino acids long. The CDR3 sequence: CASSRRLVAMSTDTQYF. The CDR3 DNA sequence: TGTGCCAGCAGTCGCAGACTAGTAGCTATGAGCACAGATACGCAGTATTTT.

This clone was recorded once. The chain couples TRBV5-1 to TRBJ2-3, with 7 nucleotides matching TRBD2. V lost 4 bases and J lost 0; bases outside the gene matches: 8. CDR1 and CDR2 from the germline V gene are SGHRS and YFSETQ. The length of the CDR3 is 16 residues. CDR3 residues: CASSPPARESTDTQYF. CDR3 bases: TGCGCCAGCAGCCCACCGGCGCGGGAGAGCACAGATACGCAGTATTTT.

J is TRBJ1-4 and V is TRBV5-5, with D perhaps TRBD1 (5 bases). The CDR3 covers 16 residues. Deletions cut 4 bases from V and 6 bases from J, with 19 bases between. Germline assignment: CDR1 SGHKS and CDR2 YYEKEE (reference sequence). The CDR3 DNA sequence: TGTGCCAGCAGCCCGGGGGGGTTCGGCATTTATGAAAAACTGTTTTTT. Protein: CASSPGGFGIYEKLFF. Using reference TRBV5-5 and TRBJ1-4 for the parts outside the CDR3, the full variable domain is DAGVTQSPTHLIKTRGQQVTLRCSPISGHKSVSWYQQVLGQGPQFIFQYYEKEERGRGNFPDRFSARQFPNYSSELNVNALLLGDSALYLCASSPGGFGIYEKLFFGSGTQLSVL.

The J gene is TRBJ1-1, the V gene TRBV5-1, with TRBD1 matching 9 bases. Germline lookup yields CDR1 SGHRS and CDR2 YFSETQ. Germline trimming cut 7 bases from V and 1 base from J; bases unmatched to any gene: 8. The CDR3 has 15 residues. The CDR3 DNA is TGCGCCAGCGCTACAGGGGGCTGGGAGAACACTGAAGCTTTCTTT. Amino acids: CASATGGWENTEAFF.

The CDR3 sequence is CASSTQQGSEAFF. CDR3 nucleotides: TGTGCCAGTAGTACTCAACAGGGGTCTGAAGCTTTCTTT. The V and J genes are TRBV19 and TRBJ1-1; 7 positions agree with TRBD1. Germline CDR1 reads LNHDA; CDR2 reads SQIVND (reference sequence). CDR3 length: 13 residues. After removal of 4 bases from V and 6 bases from J, the junction contained 5 bases not matched to a gene.

This chain links TRBV11-2 with TRBJ2-6, with 9 bases matching TRBD2. V trimming: 0 bases; J trimming: 4 bases; junction bases outside the gene matches: 13. CDR3 size: 20 residues. CDR1 is SGHAT and CDR2 is FQNNGV in the germline V gene. CDR3 in amino acids: CASSLDSSAWRGGGANVLTF. The CDR3 coding sequence is TGTGCCAGCAGCTTAGATAGTTCCGCGTGGCGGGGGGGAGGGGCCAACGTCCTGACTTTC.

V and J are TRBV7-9 and TRBJ2-7, with 8 bases fitting TRBD1. This CDR3 region has 14 residues. CDR1 SEHNR and CDR2 FQNEAQ come from the germline V gene (reference sequence). V shed 6 bases, J shed 2 bases, and the junction held 6 bases outside the gene matches. In nucleotides, the CDR3 is TGTGCCAGCAGACACGGACAGGGCGCCTACGAGCAGTACTTC. Its protein product is CASRHGQGAYEQYF.

This clone was counted between two and nine times. This chain connects TRBV7-9 to TRBJ1-2; possibly TRBD1 for D (6 bases). V was trimmed by 5 bases and J by 2 bases, leaving 12 bases between them. There are 14 residues in the CDR3. Germline CDR1 is SEHNR and CDR2 is FQNEAQ (reference sequence). The CDR3, as DNA: TGTGCCAGCAGCCCACAGGGAGGGAACTATGGCTACACCTTC. Translated: CASSPQGGNYGYTF.

The chain recombines TRBV7-3 with TRBJ1-1; possible D gene TRBD1, 6 bases. The CDR3 is made up of 15 amino acids. Germline CDR1 is SGHTA and CDR2 is FQGTGA. V was trimmed by 5 bases and J by 0 bases, leaving 13 bases between them. The CDR3 bases are TGTGCCAGCAGCCGTACCGGGACACTGAACACTGAAGCTTTCTTT. It translates to CASSRTGTLNTEAFF.

The CDR3 sequence: CASSSGQGGEKLFF. In DNA form, the CDR3 reads TGTGCCAGCAGCTCTGGACAGGGCGGCGAAAAACTGTTTTTT. The chain couples TRBV5-4 to TRBJ1-4, with TRBD1 identical over 8 bases. This CDR3 contains 14 residues. The V gene's germline CDR1 is SGHNT and CDR2 YYREEE (reference sequence). V gave up 3 bases and J gave up 8 bases; unmatched junction bases: 6.

Notes on this clone: Other DNA sequences from this sample encode an identical CDR3 as well. CDR3 sequence (DNA): TGCGCCAGCAGCCAAGAACGGGGGGGACTTTATACGCAGTATTTT. As protein: CASSQERGGLYTQYF. V gene TRBV4-1 combines with J gene TRBJ2-3; 8 bases line up with TRBD2. Germline V gene data show CDR1 as MGHRA and CDR2 as YSYEKL. There are 15 residues in the CDR3. After removal of 0 bases from V and 7 bases from J, the junction contained 6 bases not matched to a gene.

The chain employs TRBV5-1 and TRBJ2-7, with D perhaps TRBD1 (6 bases). Trimming removed 4 bases at V and 6 bases at J, with 17 bases between. CDR1 is SGHRS, CDR2 YFSETQ, per germline. The CDR3 spans 14 residues. The DNA of the CDR3 is TGCGCCAGCAGCCTACCGGACAGACCGTCCGAGCAGTACTTC. Encoded protein: CASSLPDRPSEQYF.

J is TRBJ1-5 and V is TRBV19; D is unresolved. V was clipped by 3 bases and J by 6 bases, with 15 bases between them. The CDR3 loop spans 15 amino acids. CDR1 is LNHDA and CDR2 is SQIVND in the germline V gene (reference sequence). CDR3 loop: CASSISFGLSQPQHF. CDR3 bases: TGTGCCAGTAGTATTTCTTTCGGGTTAAGTCAGCCCCAGCATTTT.

This chain uses TRBV14 with TRBJ1-2, with 7 nucleotides matching TRBD1. Germline V CDR1 and CDR2: SGHDN, FVKESK. This CDR3 spans 15 amino acids. With V trimmed by 1 base and J by 4 bases, 6 bases remained unmatched. The CDR3 loop is CASSQGRGYAYGYTF. CDR3 DNA: TGTGCCAGCAGCCAAGGCAGGGGGTACGCCTATGGCTACACCTTC.